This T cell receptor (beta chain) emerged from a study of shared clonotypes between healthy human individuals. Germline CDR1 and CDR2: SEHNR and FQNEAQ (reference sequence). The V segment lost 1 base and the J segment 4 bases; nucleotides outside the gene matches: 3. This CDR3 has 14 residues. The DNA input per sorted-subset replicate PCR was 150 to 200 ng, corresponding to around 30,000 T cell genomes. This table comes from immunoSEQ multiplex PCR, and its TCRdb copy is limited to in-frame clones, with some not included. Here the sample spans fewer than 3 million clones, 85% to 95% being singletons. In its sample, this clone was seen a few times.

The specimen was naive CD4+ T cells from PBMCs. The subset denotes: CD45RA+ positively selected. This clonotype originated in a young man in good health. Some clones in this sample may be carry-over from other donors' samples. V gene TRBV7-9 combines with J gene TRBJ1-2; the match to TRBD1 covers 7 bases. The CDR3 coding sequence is TGTGCCAGCAGCTTAGGCCACAGGGGCTATGGCTACACCTTC. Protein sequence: CASSLGHRGYGYTF.